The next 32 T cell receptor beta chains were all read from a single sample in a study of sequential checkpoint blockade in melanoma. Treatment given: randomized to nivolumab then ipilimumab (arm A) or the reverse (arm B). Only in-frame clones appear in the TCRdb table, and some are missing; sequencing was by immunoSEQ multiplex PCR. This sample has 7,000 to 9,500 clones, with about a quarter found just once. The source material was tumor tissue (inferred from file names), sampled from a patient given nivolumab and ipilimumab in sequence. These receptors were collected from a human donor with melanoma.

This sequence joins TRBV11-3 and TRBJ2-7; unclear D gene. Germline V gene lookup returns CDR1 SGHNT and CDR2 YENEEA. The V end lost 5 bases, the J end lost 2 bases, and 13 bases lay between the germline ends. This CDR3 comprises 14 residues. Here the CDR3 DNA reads TGTGCCAGCAGCCCCACCCGTATCGCCTACGAGCAGTACTTC. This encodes CASSPTRIAYEQYF.

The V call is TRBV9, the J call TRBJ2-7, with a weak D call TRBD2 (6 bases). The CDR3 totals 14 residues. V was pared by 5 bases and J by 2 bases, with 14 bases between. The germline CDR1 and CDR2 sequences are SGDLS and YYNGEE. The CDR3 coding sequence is TGTGCCAGCAGTGGCGAGCGGGTCACCTACGAGCAGTACTTC. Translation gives CASSGERVTYEQYF.

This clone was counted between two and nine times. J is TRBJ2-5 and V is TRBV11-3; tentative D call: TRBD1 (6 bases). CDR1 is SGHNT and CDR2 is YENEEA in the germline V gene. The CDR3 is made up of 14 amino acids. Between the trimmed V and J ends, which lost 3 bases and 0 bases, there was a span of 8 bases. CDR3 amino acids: CASSFQGYQETQYF. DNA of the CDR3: TGTGCCAGCAGCTTTCAGGGGTACCAAGAGACCCAGTACTTC.

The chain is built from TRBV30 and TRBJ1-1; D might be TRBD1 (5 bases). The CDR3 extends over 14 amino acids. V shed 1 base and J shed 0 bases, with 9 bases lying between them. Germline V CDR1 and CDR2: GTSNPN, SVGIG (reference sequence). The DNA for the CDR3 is TGTGCCTGGAGTGAAGGGACGGTGAACACTGAAGCTTTCTTT. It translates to CAWSEGTVNTEAFF. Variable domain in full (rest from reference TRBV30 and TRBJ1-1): SQTIHQWPATLVQPVGSPLSLECTVEGTSNPNLYWYRQAAGRGLQLLFYSVGIGQISSEVPQNLSASRPQDRQFILSSKKLLLSDSGFYLCAWSEGTVNTEAFFGQGTRLTVV.

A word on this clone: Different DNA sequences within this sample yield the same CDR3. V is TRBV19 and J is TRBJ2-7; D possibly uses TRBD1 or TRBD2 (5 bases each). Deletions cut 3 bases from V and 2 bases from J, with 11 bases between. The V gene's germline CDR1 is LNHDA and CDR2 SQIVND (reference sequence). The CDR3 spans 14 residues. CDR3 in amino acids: CASSITGATYEQYF. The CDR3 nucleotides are TGTGCCAGTAGTATTACCGGGGCCACCTACGAGCAGTACTTC.

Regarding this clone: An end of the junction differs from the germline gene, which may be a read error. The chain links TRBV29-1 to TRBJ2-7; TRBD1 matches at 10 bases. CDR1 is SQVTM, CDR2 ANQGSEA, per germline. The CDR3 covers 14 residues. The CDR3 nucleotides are TGCAGCGTCGAAGGGACAGGGGACCCCTATGAGCAGTACTTC. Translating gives CSVEGTGDPYEQYF.

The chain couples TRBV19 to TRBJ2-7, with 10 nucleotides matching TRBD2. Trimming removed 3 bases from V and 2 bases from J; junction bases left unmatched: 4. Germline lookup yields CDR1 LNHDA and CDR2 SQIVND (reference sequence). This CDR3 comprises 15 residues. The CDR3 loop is CASSIRLAGAYEQYF. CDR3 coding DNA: TGTGCCAGTAGTATTCGCCTAGCGGGGGCCTACGAGCAGTACTTC.

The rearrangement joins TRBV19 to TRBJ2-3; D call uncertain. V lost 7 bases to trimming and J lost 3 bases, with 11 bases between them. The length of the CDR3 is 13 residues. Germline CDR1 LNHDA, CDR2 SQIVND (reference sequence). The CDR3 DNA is TGTGCCAGTACTCCTCACCGGACAGATACGCAGTATTTT. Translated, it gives CASTPHRTDTQYF.

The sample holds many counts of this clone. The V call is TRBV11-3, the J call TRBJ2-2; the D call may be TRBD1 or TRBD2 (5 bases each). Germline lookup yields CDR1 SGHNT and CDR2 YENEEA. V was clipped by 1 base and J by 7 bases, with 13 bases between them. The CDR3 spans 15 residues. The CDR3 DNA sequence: TGTGCCAGCAGCTTAGGCGTGGGGGTAGGCGGGGAGCTGTTTTTT. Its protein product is CASSLGVGVGGELFF.

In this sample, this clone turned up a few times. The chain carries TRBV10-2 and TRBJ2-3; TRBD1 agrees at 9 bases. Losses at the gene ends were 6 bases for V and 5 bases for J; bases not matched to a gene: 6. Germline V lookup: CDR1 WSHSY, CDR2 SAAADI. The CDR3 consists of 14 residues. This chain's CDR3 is CASSPGQGEDTQYF. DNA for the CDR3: TGCGCCAGCAGCCCGGGACAGGGTGAAGATACGCAGTATTTT.

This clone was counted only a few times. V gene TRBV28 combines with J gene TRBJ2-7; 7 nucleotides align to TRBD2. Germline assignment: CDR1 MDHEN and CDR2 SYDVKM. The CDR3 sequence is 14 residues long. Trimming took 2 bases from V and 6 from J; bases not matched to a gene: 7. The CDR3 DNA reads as TGTGCCAGCAGTTTAATCGGGAGCGGGATCGAGCAGTACTTC. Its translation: CASSLIGSGIEQYF.

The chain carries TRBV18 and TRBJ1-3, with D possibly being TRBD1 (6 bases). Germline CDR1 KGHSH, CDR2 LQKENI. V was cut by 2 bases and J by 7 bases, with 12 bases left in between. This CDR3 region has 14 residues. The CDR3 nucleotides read TGTGCCAGCTCACCAGCAGGGGTTCGGAACACCATATATTTT. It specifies CASSPAGVRNTIYF.

CDR3 DNA: TGTGCCAGCAGCCACGACAGGGCAGTGGAGACCCAGTACTTC. Its translation is CASSHDRAVETQYF. This sequence joins TRBV28 and TRBJ2-5, with 7 bases matching TRBD1. Germline V gives CDR1 MDHEN, CDR2 SYDVKM. With V trimmed by 6 bases and J by 5 bases, 9 bases remained unmatched. The CDR3 sequence is 14 residues long. Filled out from reference TRBV28 and TRBJ2-5, the complete variable domain reads DVKVTQSSRYLVKRTGEKVFLECVQDMDHENMFWYRQDPGLGLRLIYFSYDVKMKEKGDIPEGYSVSREKKERFSLILESASTNQTSMYLCASSHDRAVETQYFGPGTRLLVL.

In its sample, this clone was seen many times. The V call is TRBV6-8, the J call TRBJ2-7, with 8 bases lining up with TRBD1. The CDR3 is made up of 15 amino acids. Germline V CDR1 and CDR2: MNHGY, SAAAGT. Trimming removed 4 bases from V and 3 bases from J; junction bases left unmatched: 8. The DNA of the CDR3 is TGTGCCAGCAGTTCCCTGGACAGGGTAAACTACGAGCAGTACTTC. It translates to CASSSLDRVNYEQYF.

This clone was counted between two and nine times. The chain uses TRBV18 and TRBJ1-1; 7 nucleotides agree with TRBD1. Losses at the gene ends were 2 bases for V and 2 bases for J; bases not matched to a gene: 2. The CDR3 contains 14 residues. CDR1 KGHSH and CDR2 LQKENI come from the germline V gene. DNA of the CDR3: TGTGCCAGCTCACCATGGGACAGCAACACTGAAGCTTTCTTT. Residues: CASSPWDSNTEAFF. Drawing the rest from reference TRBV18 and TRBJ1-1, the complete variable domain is NAGVMQNPRHLVRRRGQEARLRCSPMKGHSHVYWYRQLPEEGLKFMVYLQKENIIDESGMPKERFSAEFPKEGPSILRIQQVVRGDSAAYFCASSPWDSNTEAFFGQGTRLTVV.

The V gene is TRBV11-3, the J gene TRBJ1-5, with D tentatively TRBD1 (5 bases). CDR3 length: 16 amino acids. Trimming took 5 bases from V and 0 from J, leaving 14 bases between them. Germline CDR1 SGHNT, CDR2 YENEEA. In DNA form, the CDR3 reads TGTGCCAGCAGCCCAACAGGAGTTTATAGCAATCAGCCCCAGCATTTT. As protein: CASSPTGVYSNQPQHF.

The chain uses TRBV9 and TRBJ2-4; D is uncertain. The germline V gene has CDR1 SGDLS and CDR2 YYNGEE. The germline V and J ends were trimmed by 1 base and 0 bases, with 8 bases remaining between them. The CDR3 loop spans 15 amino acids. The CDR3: CASSVPYLAKNIQYF. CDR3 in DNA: TGTGCCAGCAGCGTACCCTACTTAGCCAAAAACATTCAGTACTTC. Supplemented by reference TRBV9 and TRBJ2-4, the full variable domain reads DSGVTQTPKHLITATGQRVTLRCSPRSGDLSVYWYQQSLDQGLQFLIQYYNGEERAKGNILERFSAQQFPDLHSELNLSSLELGDSALYFCASSVPYLAKNIQYFGAGTRLSVL.

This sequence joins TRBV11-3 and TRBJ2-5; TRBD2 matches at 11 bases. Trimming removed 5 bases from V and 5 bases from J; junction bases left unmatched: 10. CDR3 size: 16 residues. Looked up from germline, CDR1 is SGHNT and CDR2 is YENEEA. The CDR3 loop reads CASSLLSSGGRETQYF. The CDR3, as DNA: TGTGCCAGCAGCCTCTTATCTAGCGGGGGGCGGGAGACCCAGTACTTC.

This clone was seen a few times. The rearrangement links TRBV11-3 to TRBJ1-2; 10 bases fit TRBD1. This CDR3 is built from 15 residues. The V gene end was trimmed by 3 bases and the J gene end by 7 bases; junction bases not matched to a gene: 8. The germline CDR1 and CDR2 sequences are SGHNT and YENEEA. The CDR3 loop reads CASSLGDRGLLGYTF. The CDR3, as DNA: TGTGCCAGCAGCTTGGGGGACAGGGGCTTACTTGGCTACACCTTC.

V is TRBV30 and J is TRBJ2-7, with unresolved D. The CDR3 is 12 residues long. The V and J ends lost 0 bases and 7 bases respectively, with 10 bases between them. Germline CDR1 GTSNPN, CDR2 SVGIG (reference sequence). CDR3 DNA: TGTGCCTGGAGTGTCCCTCGACTTGAGCAGTACTTC. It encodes CAWSVPRLEQYF. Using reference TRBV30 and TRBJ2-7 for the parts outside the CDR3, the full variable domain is SQTIHQWPATLVQPVGSPLSLECTVEGTSNPNLYWYRQAAGRGLQLLFYSVGIGQISSEVPQNLSASRPQDRQFILSSKKLLLSDSGFYLCAWSVPRLEQYFGPGTRLTVT.

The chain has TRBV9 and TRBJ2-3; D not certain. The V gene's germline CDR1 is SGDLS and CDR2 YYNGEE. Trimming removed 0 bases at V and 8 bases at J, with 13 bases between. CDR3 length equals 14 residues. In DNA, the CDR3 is TGTGCCAGCAGCGTAGTTTCTAGGGCCGGTACGCAGTATTTT. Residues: CASSVVSRAGTQYF.

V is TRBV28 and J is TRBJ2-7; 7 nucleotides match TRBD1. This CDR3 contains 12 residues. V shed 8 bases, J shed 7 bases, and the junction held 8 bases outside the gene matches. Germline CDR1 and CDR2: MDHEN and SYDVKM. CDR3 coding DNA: TGTGCCAGCGCTGACAGGGCGAGGGAGCAGTACTTC. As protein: CASADRAREQYF.

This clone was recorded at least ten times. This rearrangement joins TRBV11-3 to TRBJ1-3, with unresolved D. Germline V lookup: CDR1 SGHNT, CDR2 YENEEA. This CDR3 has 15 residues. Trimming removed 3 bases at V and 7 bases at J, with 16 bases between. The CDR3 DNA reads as TGTGCCAGCAGCTTGTACGGGAACCTACGGAACACCATATATTTT. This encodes CASSLYGNLRNTIYF.

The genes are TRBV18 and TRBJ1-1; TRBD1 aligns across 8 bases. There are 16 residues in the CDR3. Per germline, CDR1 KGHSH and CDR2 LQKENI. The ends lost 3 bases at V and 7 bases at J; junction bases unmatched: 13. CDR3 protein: CASSPGGPTGAVEAFF. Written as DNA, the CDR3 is TGTGCCAGCTCACCCGGTGGGCCGACAGGGGCCGTTGAAGCTTTCTTT.

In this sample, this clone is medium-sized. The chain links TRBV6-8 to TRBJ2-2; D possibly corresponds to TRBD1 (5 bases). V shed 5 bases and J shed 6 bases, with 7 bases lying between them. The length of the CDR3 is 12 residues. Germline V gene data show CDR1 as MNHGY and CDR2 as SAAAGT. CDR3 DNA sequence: TGTGCCAGCAGTGACAGCGCCGGGGAGCTGTTTTTT. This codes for CASSDSAGELFF.

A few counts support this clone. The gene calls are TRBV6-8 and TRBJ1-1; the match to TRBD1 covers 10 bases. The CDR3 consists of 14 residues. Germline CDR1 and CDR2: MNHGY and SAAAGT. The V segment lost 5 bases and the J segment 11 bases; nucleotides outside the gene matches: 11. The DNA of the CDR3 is TGTGCCAGCAGTGACCGGGACAGGGGCGCCGGGGCTTTCTTT. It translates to CASSDRDRGAGAFF.

CDR3: CASSQGVPGQQYF. The CDR3 nucleotides are TGCGCCAGCAGCCAAGGTGTCCCCGGCCAGCAGTACTTC. The J gene is TRBJ2-7, the V gene TRBV23-1; D remains unclear. TRBV23-1 is recorded as an ORF, its role being uncertain. The length of the CDR3 is 13 residues. Trimming shortened V by 6 bases and J by 8 bases, and 17 bases separated the two germline ends.

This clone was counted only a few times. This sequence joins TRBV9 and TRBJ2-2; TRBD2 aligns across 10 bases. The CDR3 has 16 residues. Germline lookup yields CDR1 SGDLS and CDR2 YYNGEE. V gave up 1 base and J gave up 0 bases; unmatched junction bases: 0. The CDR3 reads CASSVLAGANTGELFF. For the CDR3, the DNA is TGTGCCAGCAGCGTACTAGCGGGGGCGAACACCGGGGAGCTGTTTTTT.

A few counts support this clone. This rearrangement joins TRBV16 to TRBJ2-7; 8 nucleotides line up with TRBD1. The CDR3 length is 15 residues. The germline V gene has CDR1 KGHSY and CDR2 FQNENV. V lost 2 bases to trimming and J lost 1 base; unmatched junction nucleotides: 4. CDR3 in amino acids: CASSQGQGPSYEQYF. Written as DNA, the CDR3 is TGTGCCAGCAGCCAAGGACAGGGACCATCCTACGAGCAGTACTTC.

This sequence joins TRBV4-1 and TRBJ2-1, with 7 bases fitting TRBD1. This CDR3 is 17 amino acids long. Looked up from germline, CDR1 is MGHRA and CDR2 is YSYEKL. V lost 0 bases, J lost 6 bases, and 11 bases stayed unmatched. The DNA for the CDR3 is TGCGCCAGCAGCCAAGATCCGCCAGGGGGACATAGCAATGAGCAGTTCTTC. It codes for CASSQDPPGGHSNEQFF.

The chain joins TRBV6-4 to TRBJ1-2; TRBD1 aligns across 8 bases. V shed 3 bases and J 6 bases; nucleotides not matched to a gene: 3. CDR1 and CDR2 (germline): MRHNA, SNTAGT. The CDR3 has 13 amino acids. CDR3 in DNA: TGTGCCAGCAGTGAGACAGGGGCGGATGGCTACACCTTC. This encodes CASSETGADGYTF.

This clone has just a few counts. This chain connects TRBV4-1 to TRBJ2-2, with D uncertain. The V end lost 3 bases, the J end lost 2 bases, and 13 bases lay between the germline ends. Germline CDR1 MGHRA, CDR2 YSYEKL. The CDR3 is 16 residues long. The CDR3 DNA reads TGCGCCAGCAGCCAGGAAGGACCCCCAAACACCGGGGAGCTGTTTTTT. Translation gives CASSQEGPPNTGELFF.